This TCR beta chain was documented in a study of cytomegalovirus exposure and HLA in healthy donors. Whole-study results and caveats: Per published accounts, TCR beta sequences correctly predicted the HLA-A and HLA-B alleles of most subjects. Sequencing depth across donors, presence/absence analyses assumed, was roughly uniform.

Trimming at V came to 0 bases and at J to 0 bases, leaving 12 bases not matched to a gene. This CDR3 has 20 residues. Germline V CDR1 and CDR2: LGHNA, YSLEER. This clone has a handful of counts. Its antigen remains unidentified. Primers for the PCR totalled 60 Vbeta and 13 Jbeta. Clones were read by immunoSEQ multiplex PCR, and TCRdb kept only the in-frame ones, dropping some. Of 95,000 to 150,000 clones in the sample, 70% to 80% were seen once. Specimen: PBMCs. This chain connects TRBV4-3 to TRBJ2-4, with TRBD2 identical over 9 bases. The receptor's source is a woman in her 40s in good health and CMV-seropositive. Here the CDR3 reads CASSQELAGSYLGAKNIQYF. The CDR3 coding sequence is TGCGCCAGCAGCCAAGAACTAGCGGGTTCGTACCTCGGAGCCAAAAACATTCAGTACTTC.